These T cell receptor beta chains were read from a single sample in a study of cytomegalovirus exposure and HLA in healthy donors. TCRdb's copy holds only in-frame clones and misses some; the assay was immunoSEQ multiplex PCR. The data hold about 100,000 clones, with roughly three quarters observed a single time. Input material: PBMCs. Receptors originate from a woman aged 45 to 65 in good health and CMV-seropositive. The CDR3 runs from the conserved cysteine through the conserved F or W. D genes are given only for firm matches. Clone size appears in some rows only: once, few, many, or a class for an expanded clone.

J: TRBJ2-1; D: NA; size: NA; V: TRBV21-1; CDR3: CASSKAGRGRLGVTYNEQFF; DNA: TGTGCCAGCAGCAAAGCGGGCAGGGGGCGCCTCGGCGTCACCTACAATGAGCAGTTCTTC
J: TRBJ2-7; D: NA; size: few; V: TRBV7-9; CDR3: CASSSDRDTYEQYF; DNA: TGTGCCAGCAGCTCTGACCGGGACACCTACGAGCAGTACTTC
J: TRBJ2-1; D: TRBD2; size: NA; V: TRBV7-3; CDR3: CASSLTAGGSYNEQFF; DNA: TGTGCCAGCAGCTTAACAGCGGGGGGCTCCTACAATGAGCAGTTCTTC
J: TRBJ2-1; D: TRBD2; size: few; V: TRBV5-1; CDR3: CASTGTSGINEQFF; DNA: TGCGCCAGCACCGGGACTAGCGGGATCAATGAGCAGTTCTTC
J: TRBJ1-5; D: NA; size: NA; V: TRBV2; CDR3: CASSEDSDQPQHF; DNA: TGTGCCAGCAGTGAGGACAGCGATCAGCCCCAGCATTTT
J: TRBJ1-2; D: NA; size: many; V: TRBV11-2; CDR3: CASRGAEYGYTF; DNA: TGTGCCAGCAGGGGGGCAGAATATGGCTACACCTTC
J: TRBJ1-1; D: NA; size: NA; V: TRBV15; CDR3: CATSRGRTDEAFF; DNA: TGTGCCACCAGCAGAGGAAGGACAGATGAAGCTTTCTTT
J: TRBJ2-7; D: TRBD1; size: few; V: TRBV29-1; CDR3: CSVLGQPYEQYF; DNA: TGCAGCGTCCTGGGACAGCCCTACGAGCAGTACTTC
J: TRBJ2-7; D: NA; size: NA; V: TRBV5-8; CDR3: CASSLGQGIYEQYF; DNA: TGTGCCAGCAGCTTAGGGCAGGGGATCTACGAGCAGTACTTC
J: TRBJ2-7; D: TRBD2; size: NA; V: TRBV18; CDR3: CASSPAAGGSGEQYF; DNA: TGTGCCAGCTCACCCGCCGCGGGAGGATCTGGCGAGCAGTACTTC
J: TRBJ2-1; D: TRBD2; size: NA; V: TRBV2; CDR3: CASLLAGGNEQFF; DNA: TGTGCCAGCTTGCTAGCGGGTGGCAATGAGCAGTTCTTC
J: TRBJ1-5; D: TRBD1; size: NA; V: TRBV30; CDR3: CAWSQDRAFNQPQHF; DNA: TGTGCCTGGAGCCAGGACAGGGCTTTCAATCAGCCCCAGCATTTT
J: TRBJ2-7; D: NA; size: once; V: TRBV15; CDR3: CATSHQGAYEQYF; DNA: TGTGCCACCTCTCATCAGGGCGCCTACGAGCAGTACTTC
J: TRBJ2-5; D: TRBD2; size: NA; V: TRBV9; CDR3: CASSGTSPTQYF; DNA: TGTGCCAGCAGCGGGACTAGCCCGACCCAGTACTTC
J: TRBJ1-3; D: NA; size: NA; V: TRBV6-1; CDR3: CASSGLTGYGNTIYF; DNA: TGTGCCAGCAGTGGGCTGACAGGTTATGGAAACACCATATATTTT
J: TRBJ1-2; D: NA; size: NA; V: TRBV2; CDR3: CASSPGFYGYTF; DNA: TGTGCCAGCAGTCCAGGATTCTATGGCTACACCTTC
J: TRBJ1-6; D: NA; size: NA; V: TRBV7-9; CDR3: CASSFPDSPLHF; DNA: TGTGCCAGCAGCTTCCCGGATTCACCCCTCCACTTT
J: TRBJ2-1; D: NA; size: NA; V: TRBV9; CDR3: CASTDMRNEQFF; DNA: TGTGCCAGCACCGATATGAGGAATGAGCAGTTCTTC